The clone carrying this T cell receptor beta chain was seen repeatedly, ten times or more. Its cognate antigen is unknown. Regions amplified from RNA transcripts were the TCR beta CDR3 regions. First-round RT-PCR of the TCR CDR3 relied on the HTBI primer set. TCRdb re-called the multiplex PCR reads with MiXCR, one entry per CDR3 protein. The sample lists 200,000 to 250,000 distinct CDR3 sequences, 16% occurring once. The entry originates in a study of T cells in Graves' hyperthyroidism and ophthalmopathy. Using more than 7.5 ml of fresh peripheral blood, PBMCs were prepared. The V gene's germline CDR1 is MNHEY and CDR2 SMNVEV (reference sequence). J was trimmed by 5 bases and V by 5 bases; bases with no gene match: 8. The CDR3 consists of 17 residues. Study observations and caveats: Ophthalmopathy, as predicted by the model, came a median 6.5 months after the prediction. Researchers found most expanded thyroid clonotypes above 0.001 in blood as well.

The origin of this receptor is a woman aged 18-29 years with Graves' ophthalmopathy. The chain links TRBV27 to TRBJ2-2, with TRBD2 identical over 13 bases. Sequencing was performed on blood. DNA of the CDR3: TGTGCCAGCAGTCGCCGGACTAGCGGGAGTTGGACCGGGGAGCTGTTTTTT. Translated, it gives CASSRRTSGSWTGELFF.